These 31 T cell receptor beta chains were all obtained from the same sample, sequenced in a study of early T cells in non-severe SARS-CoV-2 infection. TCRdb passed the 5' RACE reads through MiXCR, listing each CDR3 protein once. The top ten clones hold 16% of a sample with fewer than 50,000 distinct CDR3 sequences, 10% to 15% of them seen once. The sequenced sample was whole blood. The receptors shown here come from an adult who was a healthcare worker with PCR-confirmed SARS-CoV-2 infection or an uninfected control (not recorded which).

V gene TRBV15 combines with J gene TRBJ2-7; D is ambiguous. In germline, CDR1 is LNHNV, CDR2 YYDKDF (reference sequence). The CDR3 contains 20 residues. V lost 1 base, J lost 7 bases, and 32 bases lay in between. The CDR3: CATSRAPEVRVAGIVKEQYF. CDR3 sequence (DNA): TGTGCCACCAGCAGAGCTCCAGAGGTAAGGGTGGCTGGCATCGTCAAGGAGCAGTACTTC.

Only a few counts were recorded for this clonotype. The chain uses TRBV12-3 or TRBV12-4 and TRBJ2-1, with a possible D match to TRBD1 (6 bases). V lost 7 bases, J lost 10 bases, and 20 bases lay in between. The CDR3 covers 14 residues. CDR3 coding DNA: TGTGCCAGCACCCGCAGTGGGGGCCTCTCAGAGCAGTTCTTC. Translation gives CASTRSGGLSEQFF.

This clonotype has ten or more counts. This sequence joins TRBV6-5 and TRBJ2-7, with 8 nucleotides matching TRBD2. Trimming at V came to 2 bases and at J to 6 bases, leaving 24 bases not matched to a gene. The CDR3 is 20 residues long. CDR1 is MNHEY and CDR2 is SVGAGI in the germline V gene. The CDR3 DNA is TGTGCCAGCAGTTACGTACAAGCCTTAAGAACTAGCGGCGATTTTGGCGAGCAGTACTTC. It specifies CASSYVQALRTSGDFGEQYF.

The table lists this clonotype with many counts. The chain couples TRBV20-1 to TRBJ1-1; D uncertain. V was cut by 3 bases and J by 0 bases, with 14 bases left in between. The CDR3 runs 15 residues. CDR1 and CDR2 (germline): DFQATT, SNEGSKA (reference sequence). The CDR3 coding sequence is TGCAGTGCTAGCCCAGCGGAAGTGATGAACACTGAAGCTTTCTTT. Its protein product is CSASPAEVMNTEAFF.

J is TRBJ2-7 and V is TRBV7-6; 9 nucleotides agree with TRBD1. Per germline, CDR1 SGHVS and CDR2 FNYEAQ. The V and J ends lost 1 base and 5 bases, in that order; junction bases with no gene match: 3. The CDR3 consists of 14 residues. DNA for the CDR3: TGTGCCAGCAGCTTAGGACAGGGGGTTGACGAGCAGTACTTC. Translating gives CASSLGQGVDEQYF.

This clonotype was found many times. The rearrangement uses TRBV9 and TRBJ2-2; D is possibly TRBD1 or TRBD2 (5 bases each). The CDR3 covers 15 residues. Trimming stripped 3 bases from V and 4 bases from J, with 13 bases between. In germline, CDR1 is SGDLS, CDR2 YYNGEE. As DNA, the CDR3 is TGTGCCAGCAGCGGGGGACCCTTAGCCACCGGGGAGCTGTTTTTT. It is translated as CASSGGPLATGELFF. Supplemented by reference TRBV9 and TRBJ2-2, the full variable domain reads DSGVTQTPKHLITATGQRVTLRCSPRSGDLSVYWYQQSLDQGLQFLIQYYNGEERAKGNILERFSAQQFPDLHSELNLSSLELGDSALYFCASSGGPLATGELFFGEGSRLTVL.

This clonotype is labeled as large. V usage is TRBV27 and J usage is TRBJ2-7; D may match TRBD1 or TRBD2 (8 bases each). Trimming pared 3 bases from V and 6 bases from J, leaving 15 bases between. Germline CDR1 is MNHEY and CDR2 is SMNVEV (reference sequence). CDR3 length: 14 amino acids. CDR3 amino acids: CASSFQGAGGEQYF. DNA of the CDR3: TGTGCCAGCAGTTTTCAGGGGGCGGGAGGCGAGCAGTACTTC.

A few counts support this clonotype. The gene calls are TRBV28 and TRBJ2-5; a weak D match, TRBD2 (6 bases). Germline assignment: CDR1 MDHEN and CDR2 SYDVKM. V lost 6 bases and J 5 bases, leaving 13 bases between the germline ends. The CDR3 contains 13 residues. The CDR3 DNA sequence: TGTGCCAGCAGGCGGACTGGGGGGGAGACCCAGTACTTC. This codes for CASRRTGGETQYF.

This clonotype was observed many times. This chain uses TRBV20-1 with TRBJ2-7; 9 bases align to TRBD1. J was trimmed by 4 bases and V by 0 bases; bases with no gene match: 10. CDR3 length equals 16 residues. Germline CDR1 reads DFQATT; CDR2 reads SNEGSKA (reference sequence). CDR3 bases: TGCAGTGCTAGAGATCTCACGGGACAGGGAAGGTACGAGCAGTACTTC. Amino acid sequence: CSARDLTGQGRYEQYF.

A few counts support this clonotype. The rearrangement joins TRBV20-1 to TRBJ1-6; D is perhaps TRBD1 (5 bases). The CDR3 totals 16 residues. Germline CDR1 and CDR2: DFQATT and SNEGSKA (reference sequence). V was trimmed by 6 bases and J by 13 bases, leaving 28 bases between them. CDR3: CSAQLRDSLSGEPLHF. The CDR3 DNA reads TGCAGTGCACAACTTAGGGACTCCTTGTCGGGTGAGCCCCTCCACTTT.

This clonotype has a count of ten or more. This CDR3 fails to terminate in the conserved phenylalanine or tryptophan, so it likely reflects a read error. The limits of the CDR3 on the DNA are not certain, so only TCRdb's listed CDR3 is given. The CDR3 spells CASSFVSSLAGGKNPL. The V gene is TRBV7-3, the J gene TRBJ2-7; the table names TRBD2, a call not compared with the DNA. The CDR3 is 16 residues long, counting both termini. CDR1 is SGHTA and CDR2 is FQGTGA in the germline V gene.

CDR3 DNA: TGTGCCAGCAGGGGCCTCTGGGAGCAGTACTTC. Protein: CASRGLWEQYF. This rearrangement joins TRBV4-2 to TRBJ2-7; D unresolved. Per germline, CDR1 LGHNA and CDR2 YNFKEQ. The CDR3 has 11 amino acids. V was clipped by 6 bases and J by 7 bases, with 10 bases between them.

At least ten counts were recorded for this clonotype. The chain joins TRBV7-2 to TRBJ1-6, with D possibly TRBD1 on 5 matching bases. Trimming stripped 4 bases from V and 9 bases from J, with 19 bases between. This CDR3 region has 16 residues. Germline-derived CDR1 and CDR2 are SGHTA and FQGNSA. CDR3 sequence: CASSSGLSDYRSPLHF. CDR3 bases: TGTGCCAGCAGCTCGGGACTAAGTGATTACCGTTCACCCCTCCACTTT.

The V call is TRBV9, the J call TRBJ2-5; the D gene is possibly TRBD2 (6 bases). Trimming pared 4 bases from V and 2 bases from J, leaving 21 bases between. The CDR3 loop spans 17 amino acids. The germline gives CDR1 SGDLS, CDR2 YYNGEE. CDR3 region: CASSPWRGMIGQETQYF. DNA for the CDR3: TGTGCCAGCAGCCCCTGGAGGGGAATGATCGGGCAAGAGACCCAGTACTTC. The full variable domain, completed using reference TRBV9 and TRBJ2-5, is DSGVTQTPKHLITATGQRVTLRCSPRSGDLSVYWYQQSLDQGLQFLIQYYNGEERAKGNILERFSAQQFPDLHSELNLSSLELGDSALYFCASSPWRGMIGQETQYFGPGTRLLVL.

This clonotype was detected ten times or more. This chain joins TRBV5-8 and TRBJ2-7; D remains ambiguous. Germline-derived CDR1 and CDR2 are SGHTS and YDEGEE. There are 16 residues in the CDR3. The V end lost 0 bases, the J end lost 0 bases, and 13 bases lay between the germline ends. The CDR3 region is CASSLGLGTSSYEQYF. CDR3 sequence (DNA): TGTGCCAGCAGCTTGGGTTTAGGAACGAGCTCCTACGAGCAGTACTTC.

V gene TRBV6-6 combines with J gene TRBJ1-3, with D unclear. This CDR3 spans 12 amino acids. Germline loops: CDR1 MNHNY, CDR2 SVGAGI (reference sequence). Trimming shortened V by 7 bases and J by 4 bases, and 8 bases separated the two germline ends. The CDR3 sequence: CASTRQGNTIYF. The CDR3 region has the DNA TGTGCCAGCACGAGGCAGGGAAACACCATATATTTT.

This clonotype showed up many times. The rearrangement links TRBV7-9 to TRBJ2-3; 8 nucleotides line up with TRBD2. The CDR3 has 17 amino acids. CDR1 is SEHNR, CDR2 FQNEAQ, per germline (reference sequence). The V and J ends lost 5 bases and 1 base, in that order; junction bases with no gene match: 11. The CDR3 DNA reads as TGTGCCAGCAGCCTAGACTCGAGCGGGAGTGGCACAGATACGCAGTATTTT. As protein: CASSLDSSGSGTDTQYF.

V is TRBV5-1 and J is TRBJ1-1; D is possibly TRBD1 (6 bases). Trimming stripped 3 bases from V and 2 bases from J, with 11 bases between. Per the germline V gene, CDR1 is SGHRS and CDR2 is YFSETQ. The CDR3 is 14 amino acids. The CDR3, as DNA: TGCGCCAGCAGCTCGCTGGACAGCAACACTGAAGCTTTCTTT. Protein: CASSSLDSNTEAFF.

The rearrangement uses TRBV6-6 and TRBJ2-5; 11 nucleotides match TRBD2. Germline CDR1 reads MNHNY; CDR2 reads SVGAGI (reference sequence). This CDR3 contains 17 residues. The ends lost 2 bases at V and 6 bases at J; junction bases unmatched: 11. The CDR3 region is CASSYHTSGGLGQTQYF. CDR3 bases: TGTGCCAGCAGTTACCATACTAGCGGGGGTCTGGGACAGACCCAGTACTTC.

This clonotype was detected only a few times. This chain joins TRBV7-2 and TRBJ2-6; D unresolved. Trimming shortened V by 2 bases and J by 2 bases, and 1 base separated the two germline ends. CDR1 and CDR2 from the germline V gene are SGHTA and FQGNSA. The CDR3 covers 13 residues. The CDR3 coding sequence is TGTGCCAGCAGCTTAACTGGGGCCAACGTCCTGACTTTC. This encodes CASSLTGANVLTF.

This clonotype was found a few times. V is TRBV20-1 and J is TRBJ2-2; 15 bases are a match to TRBD2. V lost 6 bases to trimming and J lost 6 bases; unmatched junction nucleotides: 8. This CDR3 region has 16 residues. Germline V gene lookup returns CDR1 DFQATT and CDR2 SNEGSKA (reference sequence). The CDR3 DNA sequence: TGCAGTGCGTCGGGACTAGCGGGAGGCGGGGCCGGGGAGCTGTTTTTT. It translates to CSASGLAGGGAGELFF.

This clonotype was counted only a few times. The V call is TRBV7-3, the J call TRBJ2-3; D is possibly TRBD1 or TRBD2 (5 bases each). Germline assignment: CDR1 SGHTA and CDR2 FQGTGA. Trimming removed 3 bases at V and 6 bases at J, with 7 bases between. This CDR3 is 12 amino acids long. CDR3 region: CASSLGVDTQYF. DNA for the CDR3: TGTGCCAGCAGCTTGGGGGTGGATACGCAGTATTTT.

This clonotype is categorized as medium-sized. The chain employs TRBV4-3 and TRBJ1-4; D remains unclear. V shed 1 base and J shed 5 bases, with 11 bases lying between them. CDR3 length: 15 amino acids. Germline V gene lookup returns CDR1 LGHNA and CDR2 YSLEER. In DNA, the CDR3 is TGCGCCAGCAGCCAAGTATGGCAGGTCAATGAAAAACTGTTTTTT. It translates to CASSQVWQVNEKLFF.

This clonotype was picked up a small number of times. This chain connects TRBV7-8 to TRBJ2-3; D gene uncertain. Trimming removed 5 bases from V and 3 bases from J, with 9 bases in between. The germline CDR1 and CDR2 sequences are SGHVS and FQNEAQ. The CDR3 length is 13 residues. The CDR3 DNA follows: TGTGCCAGCAGCCTGGGCCGAACAGATACGCAGTATTTT. This translates into CASSLGRTDTQYF.

This clonotype was detected a few times. This chain connects TRBV28 to TRBJ1-2; perhaps TRBD1 as D (5 bases). The CDR3 is made up of 12 amino acids. Germline V lookup: CDR1 MDHEN, CDR2 SYDVKM. V gave up 6 bases and J gave up 6 bases, with 11 bases separating them. DNA for the CDR3: TGTGCCAGCAGCTCACGGGGGAATGGCTACACCTTC. It specifies CASSSRGNGYTF.

This clonotype appeared once. This may be a read error: a much more frequent sequence differs by one nucleotide. The chain is built from TRBV30 and TRBJ2-3, with 14 bases fitting TRBD2. This CDR3 spans 15 amino acids. Trimming removed 3 bases from V and 11 bases from J; junction bases left unmatched: 10. In germline, CDR1 is GTSNPN, CDR2 SVGIG (reference sequence). DNA for the CDR3: TGTGCCTGGAGCGGGACTAGCGGGAGTAGAAATAAGCAGTATTTT. This encodes CAWSGTSGSRNKQYF.

This clonotype was counted a few times. This chain links TRBV2 with TRBJ2-1, with TRBD2 matching 12 bases. This CDR3 is 15 amino acids long. The V segment lost 4 bases and the J segment 8 bases; nucleotides outside the gene matches: 6. Germline loops: CDR1 SNHLY, CDR2 FYNNEI. The CDR3, as DNA: TGTGCCAGCAGTGGAGGACTAGCGGGATCGGATGAGCAGTTCTTC. Its protein product is CASSGGLAGSDEQFF.

The rearrangement joins TRBV5-6 to TRBJ1-5; TRBD1 matches 11 bases. V lost 3 bases, J lost 4 bases, and 6 bases stayed unmatched. Germline V CDR1 and CDR2: SGHDT, YYEEEE. This CDR3 comprises 16 residues. The CDR3 loop reads CASSSAGTGGNQPQHF. CDR3 sequence (DNA): TGTGCCAGCAGCTCCGCGGGGACAGGGGGGAATCAGCCCCAGCATTTT.

The chain joins TRBV7-9 to TRBJ2-1, with unresolved D. This CDR3 has 12 residues. V lost 5 bases to trimming and J lost 6 bases, with 8 bases between them. Germline values: CDR1 SEHNR, CDR2 FQNEAQ (reference sequence). The CDR3 DNA sequence: TGTGCCAGCAGCCCCGCAACCAATGAGCAGTTCTTC. Encoded protein: CASSPATNEQFF.

This clonotype was seen repeatedly, ten times or more. The chain carries TRBV6-5 and TRBJ2-2; D might be TRBD2 (6 bases). The CDR3 loop spans 17 amino acids. V was shortened by 2 bases and J by 7 bases, with 20 bases between the two germline ends. CDR1 is MNHEY, CDR2 SVGAGI, per germline. The CDR3 DNA reads TGTGCCAGCAGTTACATCGTGGGGACTTTGGATCTCGGGGAGCTGTTTTTT. Protein: CASSYIVGTLDLGELFF.

This clonotype was seen a handful of times. V usage is TRBV6-2 or TRBV6-3 and J usage is TRBJ1-2; 8 nucleotides align to TRBD1. Germline V gene sequence: CDR1 MNHEY, CDR2 SVGEGT. V lost 8 bases and J lost 2; bases outside the gene matches: 10. CDR3 length: 15 amino acids. Written as DNA, the CDR3 is TGTGCCAGCGCCACAAGACAGGGGCGAAACTATGGCTACACCTTC. Amino acid sequence: CASATRQGRNYGYTF.